The T cell receptor beta chain described here comes from a study of OX40 agonist ivuxolimab in advanced cancers. Whole-study context: Head and neck, renal cell, melanoma or hepatocellular carcinoma were the cancers that dose-escalation patients had.

Germline V CDR1 and CDR2: SNHLY, FYNNEI. CDR3 length: 15 residues. The V and J ends lost 5 bases and 3 bases, in that order; junction bases with no gene match: 6. About this clone itself: Its specificity is unknown.

Study outcomes and limitations: On average, CD8+ T cells showed a greater number of expanded clones than CD4+.

Here immunoSEQ multiplex PCR was the method, and the copy in TCRdb shows in-frame clones only, minus some. Among 84,000 or so clones listed, about nine tenths were seen once. Sample: CD4+ or CD8+ T cells sorted from blood, taken in a trial of the OX40 agonist ivuxolimab. V and J are TRBV2 and TRBJ2-3, with TRBD1 matching 9 bases. This TCR came from an adult with an advanced solid tumor such as melanoma, head and neck, liver or kidney cancer. CDR3 in amino acids: CASSTGQGRTDTQYF. The CDR3 bases are TGTGCCAGCAGTACGGGACAGGGAAGAACAGATACGCAGTATTTT.